The TCR beta chain under discussion was sequenced for a study of blood T cells in healthy people across ages. General observations from the study: Compared with aged donors, long-lived donors showed fewer expanded clones, suggesting selection.

Per-sample yields of isolated PBMCs were at least 6 million. Details on this clonotype: What it binds is unknown.

A second PCR of roughly 7 to 11 cycles used a sample-barcoded 5' primer and a J-beta primer mix. Each CDR3 protein gets one entry after TCRdb re-called the 5' RACE reads with MiXCR. The table records 700,000 to 1,000,000 distinct CDR3 sequences, approximately 44% of them present only once. V lost 5 bases and J lost 3; bases outside the gene matches: 8. In germline, CDR1 is PRHDT, CDR2 FYEKMQ (reference sequence). This CDR3 has 15 residues. The sequence derives from a man in his fifties or sixties in good health. The specimen sequenced was blood. The chain is built from TRBV13 and TRBJ2-7; 9 bases agree with TRBD1. CDR3 in amino acids: CASSPAGQGGYEQYF. CDR3 in DNA: TGTGCCAGCAGCCCTGCGGGACAGGGAGGCTACGAGCAGTACTTC.